This T cell receptor beta chain was sequenced for a study of CD8+ T cells in alopecia areata (dated by TCRdb to between 2017 and 2018). For the study in its entirety: Treated patients were enrolled in an open-label pilot trial of oral tofacitinib at 5 to 10 mg twice daily for moderate-to-severe alopecia areata. Amplification of TCRbeta CDR3 regions was done by immunoSEQ multiplex PCR using 35 Vbeta forward primers and 13 Jbeta reverse primers. Patients stayed on tofacitinib for 6 to 18 months and then had 6 months of follow-up off drug so that delayed response and recurrence could be assessed. Patients on tofacitinib were biopsied at baseline and after 4 and 24 weeks of treatment, and several of the patients also had a later scalp biopsy. For the treated patients, the SALT score, which quantifies what percentage of scalp surface area is affected, served as the measure of disease severity. Scalp tissue and sorted CD4+ and CD8+ peripheral blood T cells from patchy and totalis/universalis alopecia areata patients and from healthy controls were covered by human TCRbeta sequencing. Clonality in the scalp was compared among normal scalp (n=4), patchy alopecia areata scalp (n=8), and alopecia totalis/universalis scalp (n=8). The RNA source kit depended on sample type: the PAXgene miRNA kit for fixed scalp, the miRNeasy kit for PBMCs, and the RNeasy kit for mouse skin. High-throughput TCRbeta sequencing was used to examine T cell clonal expansion in alopecia areata in both the C3H/HeJ mouse model and human patients.

The cysteine opens and the phenylalanine closes a CDR3 of 16 amino acids. The sequence is cut down to CDR3 DNA, 48 bases in frame from base 1. CDR1 and CDR2 are drawn from the germline V gene: LGHNA, YSLEER. Trimming accounts for 0 bases at V and 5 bases at J, while the number of junction bases matched to no gene is 8. The research as a whole found: Shared TCR sequences between patients were less evident than in mice, which may be partly attributable to HLA diversity in the patient population. Lesional scalp, especially in alopecia totalis/universalis, showed higher clonality and more expanded CD8+ clones than normal scalp, suggesting antigenic drive. Unlike mouse skin, where gammadelta T cells dominate, normal human skin contains resident alphabeta T cells that get sequenced too, which complicates analysis of the scalp TCR repertoire. During tofacitinib treatment, many expanded lesional clones stuck around in both scalp and blood, and this persistence may partly explain why relapse happens after treatment is stopped. Because the treated cohort was small and had only one nonresponder, larger studies are needed to examine links between baseline CD8+ expansion and response. Tofacitinib significantly decreased scalp clonality and the number of expanded CD8+ clones among the top 100 scalp clones.

Library prep was done by the immunoSEQ multiplex PCR assay. For TCR sequencing, RNA was extracted from every sample and reverse transcribed into cDNA to serve as template. SuperScript III was used to make first-strand cDNA, primed with a 2:1 mix of oligo-dT and random hexamers. A synthetic immune receptor repertoire was used to measure amplification bias, and any remaining bias was corrected computationally. Per the original workflow: Raw reads were preprocessed for error removal, and CDR3 was defined according to IMGT conventions as running from the conserved cysteine to phenylalanine. Clonality was computed as 1 minus the Shannon entropy, with the entropy normalized by log2 of the number of productive unique TCRs. Scalp TCRbeta sequences were cross-referenced with sorted blood CD4 and CD8 repertoires so that the CD4 or CD8 identity of scalp clones could be inferred. TCRdb provides this immuneACCESS table in a form limited to in-frame rearrangements. Some clones are lacking; in checked studies, under half of them reflect an unresolved V gene, and why the rest are absent is not known. V and J calls and clone size follow that table, whereas D and trimming were derived from the DNA. Present in this sample are about 190,000 clones, about three fifths of which were seen just once. Roughly 1.3% of the sample rests with the top ten.

The label giving this sample's treatment or condition can be read as: oral pan-JAK inhibitor, 5-10 mg twice daily. Lesional scalp punch biopsies and peripheral blood were collected from alopecia areata patients. PBMCs were separated by density centrifugation and stained for CD3, CD4 and CD8, after which CD4+ and CD8+ T cells were sorted on a FACSAria. This clone was detected only once. It has no known antigen specificity. One base away there is no much larger clone; base qualities are not given. This receptor was identified in a human donor with alopecia areata. The sequence joins TRBV4-3 to TRBJ1-2, and 8 junctional nucleotides match TRBD1. The starting material was CD4+ T cells sorted from blood, obtained around week 50, from a patient treated with tofacitinib. This receptor has the CDR3 CASSQDLGTGRYGYTF. The DNA reads TGCGCCAGCAGCCAAGATCTTGGGACAGGACGTTATGGCTACACCTTC.